This TCR beta chain originates from a study of technical replicates of blood from four donors. The V and J ends lost 9 bases and 2 bases, in that order; junction bases with no gene match: 8. The CDR3 runs to 17 residues. Per the germline V gene, CDR1 is WNHNN and CDR2 is SYGVQD (reference sequence). Here immunoSEQ multiplex PCR was the method, and the copy in TCRdb shows in-frame clones only, minus some. The repertoire holds 70,000 to 95,000 clones, with 75% to 95% as singletons. The specimen was T cells isolated from PBMCs. The sequence was collected from a human donor in good health. Some clones in this sample may be carry-over from other donors' samples. The chain combines TRBV10-1 with TRBJ2-6, with TRBD1 identical over 12 bases. The CDR3 here is CARDPGQGATGANVLTF. In DNA form, the CDR3 reads TGCGCCAGGGACCCGGGACAGGGGGCCACTGGGGCCAACGTCCTGACTTTC.